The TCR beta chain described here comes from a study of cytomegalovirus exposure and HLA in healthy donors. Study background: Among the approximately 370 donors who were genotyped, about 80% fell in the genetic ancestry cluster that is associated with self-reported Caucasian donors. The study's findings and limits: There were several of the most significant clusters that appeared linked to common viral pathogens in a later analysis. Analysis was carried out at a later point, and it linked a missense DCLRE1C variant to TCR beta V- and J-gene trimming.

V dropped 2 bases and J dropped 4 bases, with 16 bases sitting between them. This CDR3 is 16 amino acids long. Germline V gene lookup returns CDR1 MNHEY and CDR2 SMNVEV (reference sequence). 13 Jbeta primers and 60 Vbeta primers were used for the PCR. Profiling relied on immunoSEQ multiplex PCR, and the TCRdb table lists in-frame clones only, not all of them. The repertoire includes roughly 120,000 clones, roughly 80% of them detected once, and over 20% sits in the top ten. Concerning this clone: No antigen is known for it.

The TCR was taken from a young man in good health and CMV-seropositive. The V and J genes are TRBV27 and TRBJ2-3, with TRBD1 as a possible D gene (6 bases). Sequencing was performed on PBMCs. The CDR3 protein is CASSLNLGGYADTQYF. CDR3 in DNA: TGTGCCAGCAGTTTAAATTTAGGGGGTTACGCAGATACGCAGTATTTT.